This entry lists 32 T cell receptor beta chains sequenced from one sample in a study of blood T cell repertoires in COVID-19. The protocol was immunoSEQ multiplex PCR, while the TCRdb copy is restricted to in-frame clones and leaves out a portion. The sample has roughly 120,000 clones, roughly 82% seen once. Sequences were obtained from peripheral blood. These receptors all stem from a human donor in a cohort sampled during active COVID-19.

The gene calls are TRBV28 and TRBJ2-7; 8 positions match TRBD1. V shed 5 bases and J 0 bases; nucleotides not matched to a gene: 6. Germline V CDR1 and CDR2: MDHEN, SYDVKM. The CDR3 is 15 residues long. The CDR3 coding sequence is TGTGCCAGCAGTGAGGCCGGGACAGGCTCCTACGAGCAGTACTTC. Amino acids: CASSEAGTGSYEQYF.

The chain couples TRBV19 to TRBJ2-5; 8 bases agree with TRBD2. Trimming cost V 3 bases and J 1 base; bases outside gene matches: 7. Germline V gene data show CDR1 as LNHDA and CDR2 as SQIVND (reference sequence). This CDR3 has 16 amino acids. Here the CDR3 reads CASSIWGLGPQETQYF. As DNA, the CDR3 is TGTGCCAGTAGTATCTGGGGACTAGGACCCCAAGAGACCCAGTACTTC.

This sequence joins TRBV10-3 and TRBJ2-2; D uncertain. There are 12 residues in the CDR3. Trimming shortened V by 7 bases and J by 4 bases, and 7 bases separated the two germline ends. CDR1 is ENHRY and CDR2 is SYGVKD in the germline V gene. The CDR3 coding sequence is TGTGCCATCACTGGAGTCACCGGGGAGCTGTTTTTT. It encodes CAITGVTGELFF.

The chain is built from TRBV18 and TRBJ2-1; 10 bases fit TRBD1. CDR1 and CDR2 from the germline V gene are KGHSH and LQKENI. The CDR3 runs 14 residues. Trimming at V came to 6 bases and at J to 5 bases, leaving 4 bases not matched to a gene. For the CDR3, the DNA is TGTGCCAGCTCTTCCGGGACAGGGGACAATGAGCAGTTCTTC. Its translation: CASSSGTGDNEQFF.

The genes are TRBV19 and TRBJ2-6, with D hard to call. The germline CDR1 and CDR2 sequences are LNHDA and SQIVND (reference sequence). This CDR3 has 16 amino acids. Trimming took off 3 bases at V and 2 bases at J, with 11 bases between the two ends. CDR3 in amino acids: CASSMPPTTGANVLTF. DNA for the CDR3: TGTGCCAGTAGTATGCCACCTACTACTGGGGCCAACGTCCTGACTTTC.

V is TRBV20-1 and J is TRBJ2-5; no clear D gene. The ends were cut back, 6 bases at V and 5 bases at J, with 10 bases in the middle. The CDR3 is made up of 11 amino acids. Germline V gene sequence: CDR1 DFQATT, CDR2 SNEGSKA (reference sequence). Here the CDR3 reads CSAPFLETQYF. In DNA, the CDR3 is TGCAGTGCCCCATTTTTGGAGACCCAGTACTTC.

The J gene is TRBJ1-2, the V gene TRBV19, with TRBD1 matching 9 bases. CDR1 and CDR2 (germline): LNHDA, SQIVND (reference sequence). Trimming cost V 9 bases and J 0 bases; bases outside gene matches: 8. This CDR3 is 15 amino acids long. CDR3 in DNA: TGTGCCAGCATCGGACAGGGGACGGCTAACTATGGCTACACCTTC. It is translated as CASIGQGTANYGYTF.

The gene calls are TRBV6-2 or TRBV6-3 and TRBJ1-5; 8 bases match TRBD1. The CDR3 totals 15 residues. Losses at the gene ends were 5 bases for V and 5 bases for J; bases not matched to a gene: 8. Germline V gene data show CDR1 as MNHEY and CDR2 as SVGEGT. CDR3 region: CASSQPGQVHQPQHF. CDR3 DNA sequence: TGTGCCAGCAGTCAACCGGGACAGGTACATCAGCCCCAGCATTTT.

This clone was seen only a few times. The chain combines TRBV7-9 with TRBJ1-2, with 8 positions matching TRBD1. Trimming at V came to 4 bases and at J to 2 bases, leaving 3 bases not matched to a gene. Germline CDR1 and CDR2: SEHNR and FQNEAQ (reference sequence). The CDR3 extends over 14 amino acids. The CDR3 protein is CASSSWTGNYGYTF. CDR3 nucleotides: TGTGCCAGCAGCTCGTGGACAGGGAACTATGGCTACACCTTC.

The chain links TRBV5-4 to TRBJ2-1; 8 bases are a match to TRBD2. In germline, CDR1 is SGHNT, CDR2 YYREEE (reference sequence). Trimming removed 4 bases from V and 8 bases from J; junction bases left unmatched: 11. The CDR3 has 15 amino acids. The CDR3: CASSGQAGVRYEQFF. CDR3 DNA sequence: TGTGCCAGCAGCGGGCAAGCGGGAGTCCGGTATGAGCAGTTCTTC.

The chain couples TRBV10-2 to TRBJ2-3; 14 positions match TRBD2. The CDR3 is 18 amino acids. The trim removed 8 bases at V and 1 base at J, leaving 11 bases unmatched. The germline CDR1 and CDR2 sequences are WSHSY and SAAADI. DNA for the CDR3: TGCGCCAGCTTAAATCCGGGACTAGCGGGAGACGGCACAGATACGCAGTATTTT. This gives the protein CASLNPGLAGDGTDTQYF.

In its sample, this clone was seen a few times. This CDR3 reads CSPGVAVNQPQHF. The DNA of the CDR3 is TGCAGCCCGGGGGTTGCGGTCAATCAGCCCCAGCATTTT. This chain joins TRBV29-1 and TRBJ1-5; weak D call: TRBD1 (5 bases). V lost 8 bases to trimming and J lost 3 bases, with 14 bases between them. Germline CDR1 is SQVTM and CDR2 is ANQGSEA. This CDR3 comprises 13 residues.

The chain uses TRBV4-2 and TRBJ2-7; 9 bases map to TRBD2. With 6 bases clipped from V and 2 bases from J, the junction kept 2 bases outside the gene matches. The CDR3 is made up of 13 amino acids. The germline gives CDR1 LGHNA, CDR2 YNFKEQ. The CDR3 here is CASRASGAYEQYF. Here the CDR3 DNA reads TGTGCCAGCAGAGCTAGCGGGGCCTACGAGCAGTACTTC.

This clone was counted a few times. The V call is TRBV5-1, the J call TRBJ1-5, with a tentative D call TRBD1 (6 bases). The V end was cut by 0 bases, the J end by 5 bases, with 12 bases between. The germline gives CDR1 SGHRS, CDR2 YFSETQ. This CDR3 is 15 amino acids long. CDR3 sequence reads: CASSLDGGGHQPQHF. CDR3 DNA sequence: TGCGCCAGCAGCTTGGACGGCGGGGGCCATCAGCCCCAGCATTTT.

Only one count was recorded for this clone. V is TRBV24-1 and J is TRBJ2-2, with a weak D call TRBD1 (6 bases). Germline-derived CDR1 and CDR2 are KGHDR and SFDVKD. This CDR3 is built from 13 residues. V lost 7 bases to trimming and J lost 1 base, with 6 bases between them. For the CDR3, the DNA is TGTGCCACCAGGGACAGGAACACCGGGGAGCTGTTTTTT. It yields the protein CATRDRNTGELFF.

The chain links TRBV27 to TRBJ1-2; TRBD1 might be the D (5 bases). The V gene's germline CDR1 is MNHEY and CDR2 SMNVEV (reference sequence). V dropped 5 bases and J dropped 7 bases, with 20 bases sitting between them. This CDR3 is built from 15 residues. The CDR3 loop is CASSPRAFRVGGYTF. In nucleotides, the CDR3 is TGTGCCAGCAGTCCCAGGGCGTTCCGGGTTGGTGGCTACACCTTC.

The chain combines TRBV10-3 with TRBJ2-1; 8 nucleotides align to TRBD2. The junction had 9 bases not matched to a gene; V was cut back by 2 bases and J by 6 bases. The CDR3 is 16 residues long. In germline, CDR1 is ENHRY, CDR2 SYGVKD. In DNA, the CDR3 is TGTGCCATCAGTGAGCGAGGGCTAGCGGGCACCAATGAGCAGTTCTTC. Its protein is CAISERGLAGTNEQFF.

The chain recombines TRBV4-3 with TRBJ1-5; TRBD1 matches 10 bases. CDR1 is LGHNA and CDR2 is YSLEER in the germline V gene. The ends lost 0 bases at V and 6 bases at J; junction bases unmatched: 5. The CDR3 consists of 16 residues. CDR3 coding DNA: TGCGCCAGCAGCCAAGAGGCGACAGGGGGCTTTCAGCCCCAGCATTTT. It translates to CASSQEATGGFQPQHF.

This CDR3 is CSVDEGHGYTF. In nucleotides, the CDR3 is TGCAGCGTTGACGAGGGTCATGGCTACACCTTC. The rearrangement joins TRBV29-1 to TRBJ1-2, with unresolved D. This CDR3 has 11 residues. V was clipped by 3 bases and J by 6 bases, with 8 bases between them. Germline lookup yields CDR1 SQVTM and CDR2 ANQGSEA.

The rearrangement links TRBV30 to TRBJ2-5, with TRBD2 matching 10 bases. From germline, CDR1 is GTSNPN and CDR2 SVGIG (reference sequence). This CDR3 is built from 14 residues. Trimming removed 3 bases from V and 4 bases from J; junction bases left unmatched: 5. The CDR3 loop is CAWRPTSGTETQYF. Here the CDR3 DNA reads TGTGCCTGGAGACCTACTAGCGGGACAGAGACCCAGTACTTC.

The chain uses TRBV12-3 or TRBV12-4 and TRBJ2-1; D not certain. The V gene lost 3 bases and the J gene lost 5 bases, with 8 bases spanning the gap. CDR3 size: 13 residues. CDR3 protein: CASSLGPNNEQFF. In DNA form, the CDR3 reads TGTGCCAGCAGTTTGGGCCCAAACAATGAGCAGTTCTTC.

The CDR3 loop is CASSVTSGRLNEQFF. The CDR3 coding sequence is TGTGCCAGCAGCGTGACTAGCGGGAGACTGAATGAGCAGTTCTTC. The J gene is TRBJ2-1, the V gene TRBV7-9, with 12 bases lining up with TRBD2. The germline CDR1 and CDR2 sequences are SEHNR and FQNEAQ (reference sequence). There are 15 residues in the CDR3. V shed 5 bases and J 7 bases; nucleotides not matched to a gene: 6. The full variable domain, with the rest looked up from reference TRBV7-9 and TRBJ2-1, is DTGVSQNPRHKITKRGQNVTFRCDPISEHNRLYWYRQTLGQGPEFLTYFQNEAQLEKSRLLSDRFSAERPKGSFSTLEIQRTEQGDSAMYLCASSVTSGRLNEQFFGPGTRLTVL.

The rearrangement uses TRBV9 and TRBJ2-3; 13 nucleotides match TRBD2. Germline CDR1 is SGDLS and CDR2 is YYNGEE. The CDR3 loop spans 17 amino acids. V trimming: 4 bases; J trimming: 3 bases; junction bases outside the gene matches: 8. The CDR3 DNA follows: TGTGCCAGCAGCCCGGGACTAGCGGGAAGTGGGACAGATACGCAGTATTTT. It is translated as CASSPGLAGSGTDTQYF.

CDR3 region: CASSLRGARGYGYTF. The CDR3 coding sequence is TGTGCCAGCAGCTTACGGGGGGCGCGTGGCTATGGCTACACCTTC. J is TRBJ1-2 and V is TRBV7-2, with TRBD1 as a possible D gene (6 bases). The CDR3 spans 15 residues. Germline CDR1 is SGHTA and CDR2 is FQGNSA. V was pared by 2 bases and J by 4 bases, with 14 bases between.

The gene calls are TRBV9 and TRBJ2-1, with 7 bases aligning to TRBD2. V lost 1 base to trimming and J lost 9 bases; unmatched junction nucleotides: 13. CDR1 and CDR2 (germline): SGDLS, YYNGEE. This CDR3 has 16 residues. The CDR3 loop is CASSVRGGRAGIEQFF. CDR3 in DNA: TGTGCCAGCAGCGTAAGGGGTGGGAGGGCCGGAATTGAGCAGTTCTTC.

The V call is TRBV6-5, the J call TRBJ1-5; TRBD1 agrees at 7 bases. Germline CDR1 is MNHEY and CDR2 is SVGAGI. After removal of 11 bases from V and 7 bases from J, the junction contained 2 bases not matched to a gene. The CDR3 extends over 10 amino acids. CDR3 in DNA: TGTGCCCAGGGGGGACAGCCCCAGCATTTT. Amino acid sequence: CAQGGQPQHF.

This sequence joins TRBV28 and TRBJ1-3, with D unclear. CDR1 and CDR2 (germline): MDHEN, SYDVKM. CDR3 length: 16 residues. V was clipped by 5 bases and J by 0 bases, with 14 bases between them. CDR3 protein: CASSLPLTSSGNTIYF. The CDR3 nucleotides read TGTGCCAGCAGTCTACCCCTGACAAGCTCTGGAAACACCATATATTTT.

This sequence joins TRBV25-1 and TRBJ2-5; D remains ambiguous. Trimming removed 3 bases from V and 7 bases from J, with 9 bases in between. The CDR3 sequence is 12 residues long. Germline loops: CDR1 MGHDK, CDR2 SYGVNS. The CDR3 DNA follows: TGTGCCAGCAGTGAGAAGAGAGGGACCCAGTACTTC. Its protein product is CASSEKRGTQYF. Looking up the rest from reference TRBV25-1 and TRBJ2-5 gives the full variable domain: EADIYQTPRYLVIGTGKKITLECSQTMGHDKMYWYQQDPGMELHLIHYSYGVNSTEKGDLSSESTVSRIRTEHFPLTLESARPSHTSQYLCASSEKRGTQYFGPGTRLLVL.

V usage is TRBV19 and J usage is TRBJ2-1, with D perhaps TRBD2 (6 bases). Trimming took off 4 bases at V and 6 bases at J, with 16 bases between the two ends. Germline V CDR1 and CDR2: LNHDA, SQIVND (reference sequence). The CDR3 totals 15 residues. The CDR3 DNA sequence: TGTGCCAGTAGTACGGGCGGGACGCAGCCCAATGAGCAGTTCTTC. Its translation is CASSTGGTQPNEQFF.

The J gene is TRBJ2-5, the V gene TRBV12-5, with D possibly TRBD1 on 6 matching bases. Deletions cut 6 bases from V and 4 bases from J, with 12 bases between. CDR1 and CDR2 from the germline V gene are LGHNT and FRNRAP. The CDR3 sequence is 13 residues long. CDR3 bases: TGTGCTAGTGGGAAAACAGGGAGAGAGACCCAGTACTTC. Translation: CASGKTGRETQYF.

The chain uses TRBV19 and TRBJ2-5; D gene unclear. The germline CDR1 and CDR2 sequences are LNHDA and SQIVND (reference sequence). V lost 5 bases to trimming and J lost 3 bases, with 7 bases between them. The CDR3 has 12 amino acids. CDR3 loop: CASSQAEETQYF. CDR3 DNA: TGTGCCAGTAGTCAGGCAGAAGAGACCCAGTACTTC.

The chain has TRBV7-2 and TRBJ2-3; 14 bases align to TRBD2. The CDR3 runs to 15 residues. V lost 5 bases and J lost 5; bases outside the gene matches: 3. Germline V gene data show CDR1 as SGHTA and CDR2 as FQGNSA. The CDR3 DNA follows: TGTGCCAGCAGCGCCGGACTAGCGGGAGGAGATACGCAGTATTTT. It is translated as CASSAGLAGGDTQYF.